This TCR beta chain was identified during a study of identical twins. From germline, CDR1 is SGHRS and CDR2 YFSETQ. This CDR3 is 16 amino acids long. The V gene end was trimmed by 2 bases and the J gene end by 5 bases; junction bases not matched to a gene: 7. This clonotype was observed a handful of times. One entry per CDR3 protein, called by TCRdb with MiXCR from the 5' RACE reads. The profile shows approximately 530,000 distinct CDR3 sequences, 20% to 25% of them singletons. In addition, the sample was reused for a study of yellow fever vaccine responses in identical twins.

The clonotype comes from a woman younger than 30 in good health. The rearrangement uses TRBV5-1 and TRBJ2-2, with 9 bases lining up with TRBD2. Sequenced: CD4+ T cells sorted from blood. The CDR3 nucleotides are TGCGCCAGCAGCTTTTCTAGCGGGGATCGGACCGGGGAGCTGTTTTTT. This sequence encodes CASSFSSGDRTGELFF.